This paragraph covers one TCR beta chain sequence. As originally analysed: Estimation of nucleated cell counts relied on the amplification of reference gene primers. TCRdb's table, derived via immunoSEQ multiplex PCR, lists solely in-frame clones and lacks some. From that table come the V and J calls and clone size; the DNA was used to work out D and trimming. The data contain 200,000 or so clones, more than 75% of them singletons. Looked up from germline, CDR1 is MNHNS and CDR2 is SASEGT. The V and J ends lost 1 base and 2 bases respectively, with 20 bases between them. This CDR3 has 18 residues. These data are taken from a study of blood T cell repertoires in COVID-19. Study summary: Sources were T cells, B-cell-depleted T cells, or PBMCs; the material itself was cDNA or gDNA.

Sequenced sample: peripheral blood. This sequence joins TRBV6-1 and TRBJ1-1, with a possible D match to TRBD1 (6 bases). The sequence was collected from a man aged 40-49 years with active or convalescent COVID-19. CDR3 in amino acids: CASSEGLGDRLSNTEAFF. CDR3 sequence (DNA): TGTGCCAGCAGTGAAGGTTTGGGCGACAGGTTGTCTAACACTGAAGCTTTCTTT.